This T cell receptor beta chain is drawn from a study of blood T cell repertoires in COVID-19. Overall study: Some COVID-19 samples were acute and others convalescent; all came from the United States, Italy and Spain. PBMCs, B-cell-depleted T cells, or T cells provided the cDNA or gDNA that made up the material.

CDR1 and CDR2 from the germline V gene are MNHEY and SMNVEV (reference sequence). V gave up 6 bases and J gave up 2 bases, with 11 bases separating them. The CDR3 has 15 residues. The table came from immunoSEQ multiplex PCR; TCRdb's copy has only in-frame clones and leaves some out. The sample includes 200,000 to 250,000 clones, 65% to 90% seen only once; the top ten take 9.7%. Sequenced: peripheral blood. V and J are TRBV27 and TRBJ2-6, with D maybe TRBD1 (6 bases). The receptor's source is a man aged 50 to 60 with active or convalescent COVID-19. The CDR3 DNA is TGTGCCAGCAGCCCTGGGGGCGCTGGGGCCAACGTCCTGACTTTC. It specifies CASSPGGAGANVLTF.